These 24 T cell receptor beta chains were sequenced from one sample in a study of low-dose radiotherapy and immunotherapy resistance in tumors. cDNA synthesis used a TRAV/TRBV-specific primer set for both chains. It was with a constant-region primer and a V-primer adapter that TCRs were amplified over 20 PCR cycles. TCRdb independently ran MiXCR on the reads; one entry per CDR3 protein. This table holds tens of thousands of distinct CDR3 sequences, 20% found once. The time point is: after trial treatment. As for treatment: LDRT plus nivolumab, ipilimumab, low-dose cyclophosphamide and aspirin (RACIN trial). The sequenced sample was PBMCs, obtained after low-dose radiotherapy plus immunotherapy. All receptors come from a female donor with ovarian cancer.

In its sample, this clonotype was seen many times. The chain employs TRBV19 and TRBJ2-2, with 9 bases fitting TRBD1. The CDR3 runs to 15 residues. Germline V gene data show CDR1 as LNHDA and CDR2 as SQIVND (reference sequence). Losses at the gene ends were 4 bases for V and 4 bases for J; bases not matched to a gene: 4. The CDR3 sequence: CASSTLTGGTGELFF. DNA of the CDR3: TGTGCCAGTAGTACTTTGACAGGGGGCACCGGGGAGCTGTTTTTT.

The chain has TRBV5-1 and TRBJ2-3; 9 bases match TRBD1. Trimming at V came to 6 bases and at J to 4 bases, leaving 3 bases not matched to a gene. From germline, CDR1 is SGHRS and CDR2 YFSETQ. The CDR3 has 13 amino acids. CDR3: CASTGTGPDTQYF. The CDR3 bases are TGCGCCAGCACTGGGACAGGGCCAGATACGCAGTATTTT.

The V and J genes are TRBV28 and TRBJ1-1, with D tentatively TRBD1 (5 bases). Trimming left V 6 bases short and J 10 bases short, with 15 bases between. This CDR3 has 12 residues. Germline values: CDR1 MDHEN, CDR2 SYDVKM. The CDR3 coding sequence is TGTGCCAGCAGAACCGGAAACACAGGAGCTTTCTTT. Translated: CASRTGNTGAFF. Full variable domain (rest looked up from reference TRBV28 and TRBJ1-1): DVKVTQSSRYLVKRTGEKVFLECVQDMDHENMFWYRQDPGLGLRLIYFSYDVKMKEKGDIPEGYSVSREKKERFSLILESASTNQTSMYLCASRTGNTGAFFGQGTRLTVV.

The sample holds a few counts of this clonotype. Here the CDR3 reads CASSPHEIAGGAEQYF. CDR3 bases: TGTGCCAGCAGTCCCCACGAGATAGCGGGAGGCGCCGAGCAGTACTTC. The chain recombines TRBV27 with TRBJ2-7, with 10 bases matching TRBD2. The V and J ends lost 5 bases and 6 bases, in that order; junction bases with no gene match: 13. The CDR3 spans 16 residues. Germline V gene lookup returns CDR1 MNHEY and CDR2 SMNVEV (reference sequence).

The chain is built from TRBV3-1 and TRBJ1-1; D is uncertain. Between the trimmed V and J ends, which lost 0 bases and 8 bases, there was a span of 10 bases. Germline values: CDR1 LGHDT, CDR2 YNNKEL (reference sequence). This CDR3 is built from 13 residues. The CDR3 DNA reads as TGTGCCAGCAGCCAAGAGGGCATATCCGAAGCTTTCTTT. Translating gives CASSQEGISEAFF.

The chain employs TRBV20-1 and TRBJ2-6; D is uncertain. Germline-derived CDR1 and CDR2 are DFQATT and SNEGSKA (reference sequence). Deletions cut 3 bases from V and 0 bases from J, with 6 bases between. This CDR3 contains 14 residues. The CDR3 coding sequence is TGCAGTGCTAGCCGAGACTCTGGGGCCAACGTCCTGACTTTC. This translates into CSASRDSGANVLTF.

This clonotype was seen at least ten times. The chain employs TRBV7-2 and TRBJ2-1; TRBD1 matches at 7 bases. J gave up 8 bases and V 4 bases, and 5 bases lay outside the gene matches. Germline V lookup: CDR1 SGHTA, CDR2 FQGNSA. The CDR3 has 13 residues. Written as DNA, the CDR3 is TGTGCCAGCAGCTCCCACAGGGGCGATGAGCAGTTCTTC. This translates into CASSSHRGDEQFF.

This clonotype has at least ten counts. The chain links TRBV20-1 to TRBJ1-1; no definite D call. In germline, CDR1 is DFQATT, CDR2 SNEGSKA (reference sequence). V lost 2 bases to trimming and J lost 4 bases, with 8 bases between them. The CDR3 is 12 amino acids. The DNA for the CDR3 is TGCAGTGCTAGACCGGTCGGCACTGAAGCTTTCTTT. This encodes CSARPVGTEAFF.

This clonotype was observed at least ten times. The chain couples TRBV27 to TRBJ1-2, with unresolved D. The CDR3 totals 13 residues. The germline V gene has CDR1 MNHEY and CDR2 SMNVEV (reference sequence). Deletions cut 0 bases from V and 4 bases from J, with 6 bases between. The CDR3 protein is CASSLSGSYGYTF. The CDR3 coding sequence is TGTGCCAGCAGTTTATCAGGGTCCTATGGCTACACCTTC.

This clonotype was seen ten or more times. The rearrangement uses TRBV4-1 and TRBJ2-3; TRBD1 agrees at 11 bases. V lost 1 base to trimming and J lost 1 base; unmatched junction nucleotides: 7. The CDR3 runs to 18 residues. Per germline, CDR1 MGHRA and CDR2 YSYEKL. The CDR3 sequence: CASSQGGTGGFRTDTQYF. For the CDR3, the DNA is TGCGCCAGCAGCCAAGGGGGGACAGGGGGATTTCGCACAGATACGCAGTATTTT.

In this sample, this clonotype turned up many times. The chain is built from TRBV6-5 and TRBJ2-1, with 7 bases lining up with TRBD1. Trimming took 8 bases from V and 0 from J; bases not matched to a gene: 13. Germline CDR1 is MNHEY and CDR2 is SVGAGI. The CDR3 length is 17 residues. The CDR3 bases are TGTGCCAGCGGCTCAACTTCGGACAGGAGCTCCTACAATGAGCAGTTCTTC. Translation: CASGSTSDRSSYNEQFF.

In this sample, this clonotype turned up many times. The chain carries TRBV12-3 or TRBV12-4 and TRBJ1-1, with D possibly matching TRBD1 (5 bases). Trimming pared 3 bases from V and 7 bases from J, leaving 24 bases between. The CDR3 covers 17 residues. The CDR3 is CASSFRGVGRVRSEAFF. The CDR3 region has the DNA TGTGCCAGCAGTTTTCGAGGTGTTGGCAGGGTACGTAGTGAAGCTTTCTTT.

This clonotype was seen many times. CDR3 loop: CASSSGGFTDTQYF. CDR3 bases: TGCGCCAGCAGTTCGGGGGGCTTCACAGATACGCAGTATTTT. The chain carries TRBV10-2 and TRBJ2-3; weak D call: TRBD2 (7 bases). The germline V and J ends were trimmed by 5 bases and 2 bases, with 11 bases remaining between them. The CDR3 contains 14 residues. From germline, CDR1 is WSHSY and CDR2 SAAADI.

This chain connects TRBV15 to TRBJ2-5; D remains ambiguous. CDR3 length: 13 amino acids. Germline CDR1 reads LNHNV; CDR2 reads YYDKDF (reference sequence). The V and J ends lost 8 bases and 1 base respectively, with 11 bases between them. The chain's CDR3 is CATSPKGQETQYF. The DNA of the CDR3 is TGTGCCACCTCCCCAAAGGGCCAAGAGACCCAGTACTTC.

V gene TRBV6-5 combines with J gene TRBJ2-1, with TRBD2 matching 10 bases. J gave up 6 bases and V 3 bases, and 5 bases lay outside the gene matches. Germline assignment: CDR1 MNHEY and CDR2 SVGAGI. The CDR3 loop spans 15 amino acids. CDR3 DNA: TGTGCCAGCAGTTATCGGCGACTAGCGGGCAATGAGCAGTTCTTC. Protein sequence: CASSYRRLAGNEQFF.

This clonotype was seen many times. The chain recombines TRBV2 with TRBJ2-1; D remains unclear. The CDR3 loop spans 11 amino acids. V lost 5 bases and J lost 8, with 7 bases in between. CDR1 and CDR2 (germline): SNHLY, FYNNEI. CDR3 region: CASSPIYEQFF. The DNA of the CDR3 is TGTGCCAGCAGTCCCATTTATGAGCAGTTCTTC. Looking up the rest from reference TRBV2 and TRBJ2-1 gives the full variable domain: EPEVTQTPSHQVTQMGQEVILRCVPISNHLYFYWYRQILGQKVEFLVSFYNNEISEKSEIFDDQFSVERPDGSNFTLKIRSTKLEDSAMYFCASSPIYEQFFGPGTRLTVL.

This clonotype appeared many times. V gene TRBV30 combines with J gene TRBJ1-3; D unresolved. CDR1 GTSNPN and CDR2 SVGIG come from the germline V gene (reference sequence). CDR3 length equals 13 residues. Trimming removed 1 base at V and 0 bases at J, with 4 bases between. The CDR3 reads CAWSASSGNTIYF. The CDR3 bases are TGTGCCTGGAGTGCTTCCTCTGGAAACACCATATATTTT.

This clonotype was seen ten or more times. This chain connects TRBV6-1 to TRBJ1-5, with TRBD1 as a possible D gene (6 bases). This CDR3 region has 14 residues. V lost 6 bases and J 1 base, leaving 10 bases between the germline ends. In germline, CDR1 is MNHNS, CDR2 SASEGT. In nucleotides, the CDR3 is TGTGCCAGCAGGAGGACAGCCAGCAATCAGCCCCAGCATTTT. This translates into CASRRTASNQPQHF.

J is TRBJ2-1 and V is TRBV20-1; 8 positions agree with TRBD2. The CDR3 sequence is 15 residues long. Losses at the gene ends were 6 bases for V and 9 bases for J; bases not matched to a gene: 16. Germline CDR1 reads DFQATT; CDR2 reads SNEGSKA (reference sequence). The CDR3 loop reads CSAPRGGLASFEQFF. The CDR3 DNA reads TGCAGTGCCCCGCGGGGAGGACTAGCTTCCTTTGAGCAGTTCTTC.

This clonotype was seen ten or more times. This chain joins TRBV5-1 and TRBJ1-1; 7 nucleotides align to TRBD1. The CDR3 is made up of 15 amino acids. The J segment lost 3 bases and the V segment lost 3 bases, leaving 8 bases of the junction unmatched. Germline CDR1 reads SGHRS; CDR2 reads YFSETQ. The CDR3 nucleotides are TGCGCCAGCAGCTCGGACCCCACAGGGGACACTGAAGCTTTCTTT. It is translated as CASSSDPTGDTEAFF. Full variable domain (rest looked up from reference TRBV5-1 and TRBJ1-1): KAGVTQTPRYLIKTRGQQVTLSCSPISGHRSVSWYQQTPGQGLQFLFEYFSETQRNKGNFPGRFSGRQFSNSRSEMNVSTLELGDSALYLCASSSDPTGDTEAFFGQGTRLTVV.

With regard to this clonotype: This likely reflects a read error, since a far larger clone is one base away. This chain joins TRBV2 and TRBJ1-1; no clear D gene. Trimming cost V 6 bases and J 1 base, with 9 bases left between them. CDR3 length: 13 residues. The V gene's germline CDR1 is SNHLY and CDR2 FYNNEI. CDR3: CASRRIQNTEAFF. DNA of the CDR3: TGTGCCAGCAGGCGGATACAGAACACTGAAGCTTTCTTT.

At least ten counts were recorded for this clonotype. V gene TRBV4-1 combines with J gene TRBJ2-7, with 7 positions matching TRBD1. V shed 6 bases and J 13 bases; nucleotides not matched to a gene: 27. There are 17 residues in the CDR3. Germline V gene data show CDR1 as MGHRA and CDR2 as YSYEKL. Here the CDR3 reads CASSHSALRDRKSILYF. The DNA for the CDR3 is TGCGCCAGCAGTCACTCTGCCCTCCGGGACAGAAAGTCGATCCTTTACTTC.

In its sample, this clonotype ranks as medium-sized. The rearrangement links TRBV28 to TRBJ2-3; D may correspond to TRBD1 or TRBD2 (5 bases each). Between the trimmed V and J ends, which lost 1 base and 2 bases, there was a span of 13 bases. Germline V lookup: CDR1 MDHEN, CDR2 SYDVKM. This CDR3 is 16 amino acids long. For the CDR3, the DNA is TGTGCCAGCAGTTTATCCCGCGCCGGGACCACAGATACGCAGTATTTT. Residues: CASSLSRAGTTDTQYF.

With respect to this clonotype: A far larger clone lies a single base away; this is likely a read error. Here the CDR3 DNA reads TGTACCAGCAGCGGCAGGGTCGAGAACACTGAAGCTTTCTTT. This sequence encodes CTSSGRVENTEAFF. The chain is built from TRBV13 and TRBJ1-1; D is perhaps TRBD1 (5 bases). This CDR3 region has 14 residues. CDR1 is PRHDT and CDR2 is FYEKMQ in the germline V gene (reference sequence).